The T cell receptor (beta chain) described here comes from a study of T cells after yellow fever vaccination. Background on the study: SMART-Seq v4 Ultra Low Input prepared the low-cell-number fractions.

This clonotype was detected ten times or more. The antigen is undetermined. The CDR3 has 14 amino acids. The germline V gene encodes CDR1 MNHEY and CDR2 SVGAGI. The V gene lost 2 bases and the J gene lost 2 bases, with 7 bases spanning the gap. Findings of the study overall: The CD4 and CD8 compartments had a small share of their clonotypes in common. Repertoires sorted by FACS could include abundant clonotypes that are contaminants from the bulk population. After the booster, 96% of CD4 and 88% of CD8 primary-response clones were re-detected.

TCRdb re-called the 5' RACE reads with MiXCR, one entry per CDR3 protein. The sample yields 250,000 to 400,000 distinct CDR3 sequences, 3.5% to 4.5% seen once. The gene calls are TRBV6-5 and TRBJ2-1; TRBD1 or TRBD2 may be the D gene (6 bases each). This clonotype was sampled from a man aged 18 to 35 who received the YFV17D yellow fever vaccine. The sample consisted of PBMCs, taken 15 days after the yellow fever booster vaccination. CDR3 region: CASSYGGPYNEQFF. The CDR3 nucleotides are TGTGCCAGCAGTTACGGGGGGCCCTACAATGAGCAGTTCTTC.